This TCR beta chain was sequenced in a study of T cells in Graves' hyperthyroidism and ophthalmopathy. Uncontrolled infection, other autoimmune disease, pregnancy or lactation disqualified patients from enrolment. Clinical symptoms, serum thyroxine, TRAb, thyroid ultrasound and orbital computed tomography informed diagnoses. Trimming cost V 1 base and J 0 bases; bases outside gene matches: 7. CDR3 length equals 17 residues. CDR1 is SGHTA, CDR2 FQGNSA, per germline. From RNA transcripts, TCR beta CDR3 regions were amplified. HTBI primers were the set used in a first-round RT-PCR of the TCR CDR3. TCRdb redid the calling of the multiplex PCR reads with MiXCR, one entry per CDR3 protein. The data contain around 540,000 distinct CDR3 sequences, about 15% of them singletons. This clonotype was counted many times. Its antigen is as yet unknown. Study-level points and caveats: Most thyroid clonotypes that were expanded above 0.001 also turned up in blood. Ophthalmopathy was model-predicted a median roughly 6.3 months pre-onset.

The sample taken for sequencing was blood. The V and J genes are TRBV7-2 and TRBJ2-3, with 7 positions matching TRBD2. The receptor was isolated from a woman in her 30s with Graves' ophthalmopathy. The CDR3 DNA is TGTGCCAGCAGCTTAGGGCTCGCTAGCGGTAGCACAGATACGCAGTATTTT. It encodes CASSLGLASGSTDTQYF. Full variable domain (outside the CDR3, taken from reference TRBV7-2 and TRBJ2-3): GAGVSQSPSNKVTEKGKDVELRCDPISGHTALYWYRQSLGQGLEFLIYFQGNSAPDKSGLPSDRFSAERTGGSVSTLTIQRTQQEDSAVYLCASSLGLASGSTDTQYFGPGTRLTVL.